This TCR beta chain was identified in a study of T cells expressing NK-cell markers. Study details: Serological testing identified seven of the eight sequenced donors as HCMV-seropositive and one as seronegative.

Study-wide results and caveats: Of CD8+ T cells, roughly 1.0-7.0% belonged to dominant NKG2C+ clonotypes in 5 to 7 donors. One observes that, in a handful of donors, these clonotypes were also the leading ones within the CD3+CD56-NKG2C+ fraction.

Note on this clonotype: What it recognizes is unknown.

Making the TCR beta cDNA relied on 5'RACE template switching with UMIs. TCRdb reprocessed the 5' RACE reads, with one entry per CDR3 protein and no DNA. The sample includes 150,000 to 160,000 distinct CDR3 sequences. Germline loops: CDR1 DFQATT, CDR2 SNEGSKA (reference sequence). This CDR3 has 15 residues. Sequences were obtained from blood T cells: a sorted CD56 or NKG2C T cell subset, CD4+ or CD8+ T cells, or bulk PBMC T cells (not recorded which). The sequence derives from a woman between 50 and 59 years old in good health. This rearrangement joins TRBV20-1 to TRBJ2-7. The CDR3 sequence: CSARDVSRISYEQYF.